These T cell receptor beta chains were read from a single sample in a study of regulatory T cells in long-lasting Graves disease. TCRdb reanalysed the multiplex PCR reads using MiXCR and keeps one entry per CDR3 protein. The sample comprises 600,000 to 850,000 distinct CDR3 sequences, approximately 29% of which are singletons, and roughly 46% rests with the top ten. Sample: peripheral blood mononuclear cells (PBMCs), taken when the disease was refractory, from a patient treated with antithyroid drugs. The receptor set was obtained from a female donor with Graves disease. CDR3s include the opening cysteine and the closing phenylalanine or tryptophan. Each record gives: clone size, J gene, D gene, V gene, CDR3 protein, CDR3 DNA. The D gene is left open where the match is weak. Some rows have no size entry. The others give once, few or many, or a class for an expanded clone.

abundance: few; j_gene: TRBJ1-1; d_gene: TRBD1; v_gene: TRBV7-3; CDR3aa: CASSFTGTGDTEAFF; CDR3nt: TGTGCCAGCAGCTTCACCGGGACAGGGGACACTGAAGCTTTCTTT
abundance: NA; j_gene: TRBJ2-7; d_gene: NA; v_gene: TRBV20-1; CDR3aa: CSARSRGPNEQYF; CDR3nt: TGCAGTGCTAGAAGTAGAGGGCCCAACGAGCAGTACTTC
abundance: many; j_gene: TRBJ1-2; d_gene: TRBD1; v_gene: TRBV6-1; CDR3aa: CASRTTGGGYGYTF; CDR3nt: TGTGCCAGCAGGACTACAGGGGGCGGCTATGGCTACACCTTC
abundance: many; j_gene: TRBJ1-5; d_gene: TRBD1; v_gene: TRBV6-1; CDR3aa: CASSGGQGSNQPQHF; CDR3nt: TGTGCCAGCAGTGGGGGACAGGGGAGCAATCAGCCCCAGCATTTT
abundance: few; j_gene: TRBJ2-5; d_gene: NA; v_gene: TRBV7-6; CDR3aa: CASSVGTETQYF; CDR3nt: TGTGCCAGCAGCGTCGGGACAGAGACCCAGTACTTC
abundance: NA; j_gene: TRBJ1-5; d_gene: NA; v_gene: TRBV5-4; CDR3aa: CASSYSVGVASNQPQHF; CDR3nt: TGTGCCAGCAGCTACAGTGTGGGGGTGGCGAGCAATCAGCCCCAGCATTTT
abundance: many; j_gene: TRBJ1-1; d_gene: NA; v_gene: TRBV2; CDR3aa: CASTGGGRFVTEAFF; CDR3nt: TGTGCCAGCACTGGGGGTGGACGTTTTGTAACTGAAGCTTTCTTT
abundance: few; j_gene: TRBJ2-1; d_gene: NA; v_gene: TRBV12-3/TRBV12-4; CDR3aa: CASSSTYNEQFF; CDR3nt: TGTGCCAGCAGTTCTACCTACAATGAGCAGTTCTTC
abundance: NA; j_gene: TRBJ1-1; d_gene: NA; v_gene: TRBV10-3; CDR3aa: CAISEEASRKTEAFF; CDR3nt: TGTGCCATCAGTGAGGAGGCTTCCCGGAAAACTGAAGCTTTCTTT
abundance: NA; j_gene: TRBJ2-7; d_gene: TRBD1; v_gene: TRBV9; CDR3aa: CASSAATGPYEQYF; CDR3nt: TGTGCCAGCAGCGCCGCGACAGGGCCCTACGAGCAGTACTTC
abundance: NA; j_gene: TRBJ1-4; d_gene: NA; v_gene: TRBV6-2/TRBV6-3; CDR3aa: CASSYSRGFEKLFF; CDR3nt: TGTGCCAGCAGTTACTCGAGGGGGTTTGAAAAACTGTTTTTT
abundance: NA; j_gene: TRBJ2-7; d_gene: NA; v_gene: TRBV9; CDR3aa: CASSGGTWGEQYF; CDR3nt: TGTGCCAGCAGCGGTGGAACCTGGGGCGAGCAGTACTTC
abundance: many; j_gene: TRBJ1-1; d_gene: NA; v_gene: TRBV12-5; CDR3aa: CASGEDRDEAFF; CDR3nt: TGTGCTAGTGGTGAAGATCGAGATGAAGCTTTCTTT
abundance: few; j_gene: TRBJ1-2; d_gene: NA; v_gene: TRBV29-1; CDR3aa: CSVEVPGASYTF; CDR3nt: TGCAGCGTTGAAGTACCCGGGGCGAGCTACACCTTC
abundance: NA; j_gene: TRBJ2-5; d_gene: NA; v_gene: TRBV20-1; CDR3aa: CSAIRGASAETQYF; CDR3nt: TGCAGTGCTATCCGGGGGGCATCCGCGGAGACCCAGTACTTC
abundance: few; j_gene: TRBJ1-5; d_gene: NA; v_gene: TRBV6-2/TRBV6-3; CDR3aa: CASRRSRIYSNQPQHF; CDR3nt: TGTGCCAGCAGGCGATCCCGAATATATAGCAATCAGCCCCAGCATTTT
abundance: NA; j_gene: TRBJ1-2; d_gene: NA; v_gene: TRBV14; CDR3aa: CASSHNTKHAGYTF; CDR3nt: TGTGCCAGCAGCCATAATACAAAACACGCTGGCTACACCTTC
abundance: NA; j_gene: TRBJ2-7; d_gene: NA; v_gene: TRBV5-1; CDR3aa: CASSLRSQDSSEQYF; CDR3nt: TGCGCCAGCAGCTTGAGGAGTCAGGACTCCAGCGAGCAGTACTTC
abundance: NA; j_gene: TRBJ1-6; d_gene: NA; v_gene: TRBV6-2/TRBV6-3; CDR3aa: CATRRGTSNNSPLRF; CDR3nt: TGTGCCACTCGGAGGGGGACATCCAATAATTCACCCCTCCGCTTT
abundance: few; j_gene: TRBJ1-6; d_gene: NA; v_gene: TRBV12-3/TRBV12-4; CDR3aa: CASSLETQYNSPLHF; CDR3nt: TGTGCCAGCAGTTTAGAGACTCAATATAATTCACCCCTCCACTTT
abundance: many; j_gene: TRBJ1-5; d_gene: TRBD1; v_gene: TRBV27; CDR3aa: CASSPRGQGANQPQHF; CDR3nt: TGTGCCAGCAGTCCCCGCGGACAGGGCGCCAATCAGCCCCAGCATTTT
abundance: NA; j_gene: TRBJ2-7; d_gene: NA; v_gene: TRBV9; CDR3aa: CASSDGTSPYEQYF; CDR3nt: TGTGCCAGCAGCGACGGGACTTCCCCCTACGAGCAGTACTTC
abundance: NA; j_gene: TRBJ2-1; d_gene: TRBD2; v_gene: TRBV2; CDR3aa: CASSLHRATSGSYNEQFF; CDR3nt: TGTGCCAGCAGTCTTCACAGGGCGACTAGCGGCTCCTACAATGAGCAGTTCTTC
abundance: NA; j_gene: TRBJ1-4; d_gene: NA; v_gene: TRBV7-9; CDR3aa: CASSLGSGTGDEKLFF; CDR3nt: TGTGCCAGCAGCTTAGGATCGGGAACAGGTGATGAAAAACTGTTTTTT
abundance: NA; j_gene: TRBJ2-1; d_gene: NA; v_gene: TRBV19; CDR3aa: CASSIPGPGNEQFF; CDR3nt: TGTGCCAGTAGTATACCGGGACCTGGGAATGAGCAGTTCTTC
abundance: few; j_gene: TRBJ2-7; d_gene: NA; v_gene: TRBV5-1; CDR3aa: CASRVTADPIGEQYF; CDR3nt: TGCGCCAGCAGGGTCACAGCAGACCCTATCGGCGAGCAGTACTTC
abundance: NA; j_gene: TRBJ2-7; d_gene: NA; v_gene: TRBV5-1; CDR3aa: CASSSSGFYEQYF; CDR3nt: TGCGCCAGCAGCTCCAGCGGGTTCTACGAGCAGTACTTC
abundance: NA; j_gene: TRBJ1-2; d_gene: NA; v_gene: TRBV9; CDR3aa: CASSATVRGYTF; CDR3nt: TGTGCCAGCAGCGCGACAGTGCGTGGCTACACCTTC
abundance: many; j_gene: TRBJ1-3; d_gene: NA; v_gene: TRBV12-3/TRBV12-4; CDR3aa: CASSSFSGNTIYF; CDR3nt: TGTGCCAGCAGTTCGTTCTCTGGAAACACCATATATTTT
abundance: NA; j_gene: TRBJ2-7; d_gene: NA; v_gene: TRBV6-1; CDR3aa: CASTLAERNEQYF; CDR3nt: TGTGCCAGCACCTTAGCGGAGAGGAACGAGCAGTACTTC
abundance: NA; j_gene: TRBJ2-5; d_gene: TRBD2; v_gene: TRBV20-1; CDR3aa: CSARDVTGGLGETQYF; CDR3nt: TGCAGTGCTAGAGATGTGACGGGAGGGCTCGGAGAGACCCAGTACTTC
abundance: NA; j_gene: TRBJ2-1; d_gene: TRBD2; v_gene: TRBV27; CDR3aa: CASSLGLAGGEQFF; CDR3nt: TGTGCCAGCAGTCTCGGGCTAGCGGGAGGTGAGCAGTTCTTC
abundance: NA; j_gene: TRBJ2-4; d_gene: TRBD2; v_gene: TRBV7-9; CDR3aa: CASSLVSLAGATKNIQYF; CDR3nt: TGTGCCAGCAGCTTAGTGTCCCTAGCGGGAGCCACCAAAAACATTCAGTACTTC
abundance: many; j_gene: TRBJ2-2; d_gene: TRBD1; v_gene: TRBV28; CDR3aa: CASSLAGTANTGELFF; CDR3nt: TGTGCCAGCAGTCTCGCCGGGACAGCGAACACCGGGGAGCTGTTTTTT
abundance: NA; j_gene: TRBJ2-3; d_gene: TRBD2; v_gene: TRBV7-3; CDR3aa: CASSLGGTSSDTQYF; CDR3nt: TGTGCCAGCAGCTTAGGTGGGACTAGCTCAGATACGCAGTATTTT